These 13 T cell receptor beta chains share one sample of origin, sequenced in a study of tumor-infiltrating lymphocytes in primary liver carcinoma. TCR beta cDNA was made from 500 ng total RNA with a constant-region primer. Each TCR beta library was derived from three nested multiplex PCR rounds that employed slightly modified ARM-PCR. Each of the first two PCR rounds ran approximately 10 cycles with TRBV1-TRBV30 forward and C-beta reverse primers. TCRdb re-called the multiplex PCR reads with MiXCR, one entry per CDR3 protein. The data hold about 96,000 distinct CDR3 sequences, with approximately 68% observed a single time. Extraction of RNA together with DNA used 20-30 mg of unsorted bulk tissue. Material: tumor-adjacent normal liver tissue. These receptors were collected from a man between 35 and 55 years old with primary liver carcinoma and hepatitis B virus infection.

This clonotype was found a few times. The chain couples TRBV29-1 to TRBJ1-5; D is perhaps TRBD1 (5 bases). V was trimmed by 7 bases and J by 8 bases, leaving 18 bases between them. Germline V lookup: CDR1 SQVTM, CDR2 ANQGSEA. The CDR3 contains 13 residues. The CDR3 DNA reads as TGCAGCGCCGGTGGGGGAGCGAATGAGCCCCAGCATTTT. Translating it yields CSAGGGANEPQHF.

The V call is TRBV4-2, the J call TRBJ1-5, with TRBD1 as a possible D gene (5 bases). CDR1 is LGHNA and CDR2 is YNFKEQ in the germline V gene. The CDR3 extends over 15 amino acids. The CDR3 loop reads CVSSQEWGPNQPQHF. Here the CDR3 DNA reads TGTGTTAGCAGCCAAGAATGGGGCCCCAATCAGCCCCAGCATTTT.

For this clonotype: An end of the junction does not agree with germline; a read error may underlie this. The chain uses TRBV12-3 or TRBV12-4 and TRBJ1-5; a weak D match, TRBD1 (6 bases). This CDR3 comprises 17 residues. The CDR3 reads CDSSEATGPAGNQPRHF. The CDR3 DNA follows: TGTGACAGCAGTGAGGCAACAGGGCCGGCGGGCAATCAGCCCCGGCATTTT.

For this clonotype: The junction and the germline gene differ at one end; a read error may be behind it. This rearrangement joins TRBV11-2 to TRBJ2-2; possible D gene TRBD1, 6 bases. Germline V gene sequence: CDR1 SGHAT, CDR2 FQNNGV. The CDR3 is 17 amino acids. This CDR3 is CTSSFDRDKVGTGEPFF. DNA for the CDR3: TGTACCAGCAGCTTTGATCGGGACAAGGTCGGCACCGGGGAGCCGTTTTTT. The whole variable domain, remainder taken from reference TRBV11-2 and TRBJ2-2, is EAGVAQSPRYKIIEKRQSVAFWCNPISGHATLYWYQQILGQGPKLLIQFQNNGVVDDSQLPKDRFSAERLKGVDSTLKIQPAKLEDSAVYLCTSSFDRDKVGTGEPFFGEGSRLTVL.

This clonotype was counted many times. The chain combines TRBV6-5 with TRBJ2-3; D not resolved. V lost 0 bases and J lost 4, with 5 bases in between. Germline CDR1 and CDR2: MNHEY and SVGAGI. The CDR3 consists of 13 residues. The CDR3 loop reads CASSYSEADTQYF. DNA of the CDR3: TGTGCCAGCAGTTACTCAGAGGCAGATACGCAGTATTTT.

Points on this clonotype: One end of the junction does not line up with germline, which may come from a read error. The chain links TRBV7-8 to TRBJ2-7; D might be TRBD2 (5 bases). The CDR3 consists of 13 residues. Germline CDR1 SGHVS, CDR2 FQNEAQ. CDR3 loop: CASSLGMVWEQHF. For the CDR3, the DNA is TGTGCCAGCAGCTTAGGGATGGTCTGGGAGCAGCACTTC.

As concerns this clonotype: Just one base apart from a much larger clone, this may be a read error. The chain uses TRBV6-2 or TRBV6-3 and TRBJ2-7; 7 nucleotides line up with TRBD1. The CDR3 runs to 15 residues. In germline, CDR1 is MNHEY, CDR2 SVGEGT. CDR3 DNA: TGTTCCAGCAGTTACCCCGACAGGGAAAAAGGCGAGCAGTACTTC. Encoded protein: CSSSYPDREKGEQYF.

With respect to this clonotype: A junction end diverges from the germline sequence, so it may reflect a read error. V usage is TRBV11-2 and J usage is TRBJ1-1, with unresolved D. CDR1 and CDR2 (germline): SGHAT, FQNNGV. CDR3 length: 13 residues. The CDR3 nucleotides are TGTGCCAGCACCTTAATGTCCAAGGGAGCGGCTTTCTTT. Protein sequence: CASTLMSKGAAFF.

Points on this clonotype: This may come from a read error, since a much larger clone is one base off. The chain employs TRBV5-4 and TRBJ2-2; TRBD1 agrees at 7 bases. Germline CDR1 is SGHNT and CDR2 is YYREEE (reference sequence). The CDR3 extends over 15 amino acids. The ends lost 4 bases at V and 0 bases at J; junction bases unmatched: 3. CDR3 nucleotide sequence: TGTGCCAGCAGCGACGGGACAGCGAACACCGGGGAGCTGTTTTTT. Amino acids: CASSDGTANTGELFF. The variable domain in full, with the rest retrieved from reference TRBV5-4 and TRBJ2-2, is ETGVTQSPTHLIKTRGQQVTLRCSSQSGHNTVSWYQQALGQGPQFIFQYYREEENGRGNFPPRFSGLQFPNYSSELNVNALELDDSALYLCASSDGTANTGELFFGEGSRLTVL.

The gene calls are TRBV28 and TRBJ2-1, with TRBD2 matching over 10 bases. J was trimmed by 6 bases and V by 7 bases; bases with no gene match: 12. CDR1 is MDHEN, CDR2 SYDVKM, per germline. This CDR3 has 16 residues. The CDR3 loop is CASNTLASGSGNEQFF. In DNA, the CDR3 is TGTGCCAGCAACACCCTGGCTAGCGGGAGTGGCAATGAGCAGTTCTTC.

About this clonotype itself: It may be a read error: a sequence one base away is much more abundant. V gene TRBV6-1 combines with J gene TRBJ2-7; TRBD2 matches 9 bases. Germline V gives CDR1 MNHNS, CDR2 SASEGT. The ends lost 6 bases at V and 5 bases at J; junction bases unmatched: 5. This CDR3 region has 13 residues. This CDR3 is CASRDASGDEQYF. The CDR3 DNA follows: TGTGCCAGCAGGGACGCTAGCGGGGACGAGCAGTACTTC.

The chain links TRBV5-5 to TRBJ1-2; D call uncertain. The CDR3 spans 14 residues. CDR1 and CDR2 from the germline V gene are SGHKS and YYEKEE (reference sequence). The CDR3 DNA sequence: TGTACCATCAGCTTGGAAGGCGCGAACTATGGCTACACCTTC. It encodes CTISLEGANYGYTF.

Concerning this clonotype: A junction end diverges from the germline sequence, so it may reflect a read error. Written as DNA, the CDR3 is TGTGGCAGCAGTTACTCTCTGGGCAGCTCCTACGAGCAGTACTTC. Residues: CGSSYSLGSSYEQYF. This sequence joins TRBV6-5 and TRBJ2-7; no reliable D call. The CDR3 consists of 15 residues. In germline, CDR1 is MNHEY, CDR2 SVGAGI.